This T cell receptor beta chain was identified during a study of T cell repertoires in cytomegalovirus infection. Study-level background: From public TCR beta signatures came an indication of both CMV infection and matching HLA type.

TCRdb fed the reads into MiXCR, producing one record per CDR3 protein. The table has under 200,000 distinct CDR3 sequences, approximately 28% seen once; the top ten hold approximately 30%. The CDR3 is made up of 13 amino acids. V was trimmed by 2 bases and J by 7 bases, leaving 6 bases between them. Germline V gene sequence: CDR1 SEHNR, CDR2 FQNEAQ (reference sequence). The origin of this receptor is a human donor in good health (CMV status not recorded). Some clones in this sample may be carry-over from other donors' samples. The chain employs TRBV7-9 and TRBJ1-6, with D unclear. The sequencing input was PBMCs. DNA for the CDR3: TGTGCCAGCAGCTTACACGAGAATTCACCCCTCCACTTT. The encoded protein is CASSLHENSPLHF.